The source of this T cell receptor beta chain is a study of blood T cells in healthy people across ages. Primed by a sample-barcoded 5' primer and a J-beta primer mix, a second PCR proceeded for roughly 7 to 11 cycles. In TCRdb, the 5' RACE reads were re-called with MiXCR into one record per CDR3 protein. The repertoire holds roughly 2 million distinct CDR3 sequences, with around 50% as singletons. J gave up 4 bases and V 6 bases, and 7 bases lay outside the gene matches. The CDR3 loop spans 14 amino acids. Germline lookup yields CDR1 SNHLY and CDR2 FYNNEI. The chain carries TRBV2 and TRBJ2-5; 8 bases fit TRBD1. Material: blood. The sequence derives from a woman aged 40 to 55 in good health. CDR3 DNA: TGTGCCAGCAGACTGAGAGACAGGGGAGAGACCCAGTACTTC. Translating gives CASRLRDRGETQYF.